A single TCR beta chain is shown here with its context. Which antigen it targets is not known. No base quality values were provided; no much bigger clone lies one nucleotide off. The data were taken from a study of T-cell memory formation after mild COVID-19 (dated by TCRdb to the early 2020s). For the wider study: Most TCR sequence clusters were specific to one of the two donors. T-cell clones expanding and contracting after mild COVID-19 in two donors were tracked by longitudinal TCRalpha and TCRbeta repertoire sequencing. Two young, previously healthy adult volunteers, one female and one male, were included in the cohort. What the study reported, not specific to this receptor: Some responding clones were detected in pre-infection memory, suggesting pre-existing cross-reactive memory T cells joined the SARS-CoV-2 response. Contracting CD4+ clones were found mainly in CM and EM memory subsets, while CD8+ clones were enriched in EMRA. The second-wave clones that peaked on day 37 were not confirmed to be SARS-CoV-2 specific. The study covered only a couple of mild cases, and larger cohorts including severe cases with pre-infection samples were considered necessary. Clones contracting from day 15 to 85 had balanced CD4/CD8 phenotypes, while a second wave expanding from day 15 to 37 was biased towards CD4+.

The sequencing machine was an Illumina NovaSeq 6000. TCRalpha and TCRbeta cDNA libraries were built by 5'RACE with constant-segment primers, adding sample barcodes and unique molecular identifiers. Trizol reagent was used to extract RNA from every sample. The libraries were amplified in two PCR steps, and the second step added a second sample barcode and Illumina TruSeq adapters. Sequencing of libraries was performed on an Illumina NovaSeq with 2 x 150 bp paired-end reads. The authors' analysis ran thus. The reads were demultiplexed and collapsed into UMI-guided consensus sequences using migec v1.2.7. Using mixcr v2.1.11, the UMI consensuses were aligned to TRA and TRB V and J templates and assembled into clonotypes. Expanded or contracted clonotypes were those called significant by both edgeR and NoisET, with noise models trained on biological replicates. For edgeR calls, a false discovery rate-adjusted p below 0.01 and a log2 fold-change threshold of 1 were applied. As an exploratory analysis of dynamics, max-normalized trajectories of the 1000 most abundant clonotypes were examined with PCA combined with hierarchical clustering. The CD4 or CD8 phenotype of responding clones was assigned using the separately sequenced CD4+ and CD8+ repertoires. TCRdb ran its own pipeline on the public reads, namely fastp trimming at Q25 and MiXCR clone calling, and kept in-frame beta chains. Under each unique CDR3 protein, matching rows form one entry showing the most common genes and DNA. These V and J calls are TCRdb output, not the study's own analysis. Here the sample has around 430,000 distinct CDR3 sequences; about a sixth occur a single time. The ten largest clones add up to about a fifth of the sample.

PBMCs were isolated by Ficoll-Paque density gradient centrifugation. Sample: PBMCs or a T cell subset sorted from them (not recorded which). The sequence derives from a man younger than 35 who had mild COVID-19 (a few samples of this study predate the infection). The sample titles of this study are shuffled in the database, so cell type and time point are left out; the donor was told from shared clones.

CDR3 sequence: CASSPRGTGGSGELFF. At the DNA level, the sequence is TGTGCCAGCAGCCCCCGTGGGACAGGGGGTTCCGGGGAGCTGTTTTTT. The rearranged chain carries TRBV7-2 and TRBJ2-2, and 11 junction bases match TRBD1. V lost 5 bases and J lost 6 bases, and the count of bases not matched to a germline gene is 8. CDR3 length: 16 amino acids, cysteine to phenylalanine. Kept here is only the CDR3 DNA, which spans 48 bases and is read in frame from base 1. CDR1 and CDR2, looked up from the germline V gene, are SGHTA and FQGNSA. Here the CDR3 is joined to the reference TRBV7-2 and TRBJ2-2 genes, and the full variable domain is: GAGVSQSPSNKVTEKGKDVELRCDPISGHTALYWYRQSLGQGLEFLIYFQGNSAPDKSGLPSDRFSAERTGGSVSTLTIQRTQQEDSAVYLCASSPRGTGGSGELFFGEGSRLTVL.